This TCR beta chain originates from a study of cytomegalovirus exposure and HLA in healthy donors. The study ran its PCR with 60 Vbeta and 13 Jbeta primers. Assay used: immunoSEQ multiplex PCR; TCRdb lists only in-frame clones, some missing. The sample lists approximately 71,000 clones; around 72% were seen once. The sample consisted of PBMCs. This receptor was obtained from a middle-aged woman in good health and CMV-seropositive.

Here the CDR3 DNA reads TGTGCCAGTAGTATAGGTACCCAGGGGTACGAGCAGTACTTC. Protein product: CASSIGTQGYEQYF. J is TRBJ2-7 and V is TRBV19, with D tentatively TRBD1 (6 bases). The germline V gene encodes CDR1 LNHDA and CDR2 SQIVND (reference sequence). V was cut by 1 base and J by 4 bases, with 11 bases left in between. CDR3 size: 14 residues.